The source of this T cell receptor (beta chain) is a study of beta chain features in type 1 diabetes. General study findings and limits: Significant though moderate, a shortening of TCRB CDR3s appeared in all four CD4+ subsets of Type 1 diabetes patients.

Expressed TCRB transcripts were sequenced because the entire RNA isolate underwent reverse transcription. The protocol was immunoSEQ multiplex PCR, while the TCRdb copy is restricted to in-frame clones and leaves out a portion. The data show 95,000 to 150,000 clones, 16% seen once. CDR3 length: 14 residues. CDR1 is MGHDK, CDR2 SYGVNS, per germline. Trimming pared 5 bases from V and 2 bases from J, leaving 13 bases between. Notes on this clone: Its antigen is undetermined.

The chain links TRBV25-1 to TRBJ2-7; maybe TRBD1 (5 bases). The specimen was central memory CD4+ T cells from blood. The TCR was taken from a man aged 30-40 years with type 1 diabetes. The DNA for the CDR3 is TGTGCCAGCAGTCCCCAGGGTAACCCCTACGAGCAGTACTTC. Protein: CASSPQGNPYEQYF.